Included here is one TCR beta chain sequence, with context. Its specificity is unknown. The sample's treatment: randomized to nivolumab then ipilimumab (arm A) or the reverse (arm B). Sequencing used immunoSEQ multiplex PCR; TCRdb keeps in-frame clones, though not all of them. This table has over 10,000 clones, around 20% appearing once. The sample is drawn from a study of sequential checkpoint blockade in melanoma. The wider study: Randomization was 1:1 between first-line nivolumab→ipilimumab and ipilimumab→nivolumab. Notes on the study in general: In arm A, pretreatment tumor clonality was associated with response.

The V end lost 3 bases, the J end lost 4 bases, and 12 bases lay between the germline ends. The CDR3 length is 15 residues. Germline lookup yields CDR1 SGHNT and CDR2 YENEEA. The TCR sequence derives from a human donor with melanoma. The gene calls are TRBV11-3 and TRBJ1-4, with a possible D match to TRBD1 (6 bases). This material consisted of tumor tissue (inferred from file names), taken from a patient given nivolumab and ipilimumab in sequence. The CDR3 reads CASSLGGIVNEKLFF. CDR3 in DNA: TGTGCCAGCAGCTTGGGGGGCATTGTTAATGAAAAACTGTTTTTT.